What follows are 23 T cell receptor beta chains derived from one specimen sequenced in a study of blood T cell repertoires in COVID-19. The method was immunoSEQ multiplex PCR; TCRdb's version includes in-frame clones alone and lacks a portion of them. The sample consists of under 300,000 clones, approximately 82% of them appearing once. The sample consisted of PBMCs or T cells enriched from blood (not recorded which). These receptor sequences come from a man aged 40-55 years who had recovered from COVID-19.

This clone was recorded a few times. CDR3 DNA sequence: TGCGCCAGCAGCTTGGGACAGGGGGAAGAGACCCAGTACTTC. As protein: CASSLGQGEETQYF. This chain links TRBV5-1 with TRBJ2-5; TRBD1 matches at 9 bases. The germline gives CDR1 SGHRS, CDR2 YFSETQ. The CDR3 has 14 residues. Losses at the gene ends were 0 bases for V and 3 bases for J; bases not matched to a gene: 0.

The V call is TRBV5-4, the J call TRBJ2-2; D might be TRBD2 (6 bases). Germline CDR1 and CDR2: SGHNT and YYREEE (reference sequence). The CDR3 runs to 14 residues. V was shortened by 4 bases and J by 7 bases, with 14 bases between the two germline ends. CDR3 coding DNA: TGTGCCAGCAGCCTGACTAGTGAGGACGGGGAGCTGTTTTTT. This translates into CASSLTSEDGELFF.

The table lists this clone with a few counts. The rearrangement joins TRBV19 to TRBJ1-6; D unresolved. Trimming pared 6 bases from V and 0 bases from J, leaving 9 bases between. Germline lookup yields CDR1 LNHDA and CDR2 SQIVND (reference sequence). The CDR3 is 15 amino acids. CDR3 amino acids: CASRLLSSYNSPLHF. CDR3 in DNA: TGTGCCAGTAGGTTATTGAGCTCCTATAATTCACCCCTCCACTTT.

A few counts support this clone. The chain couples TRBV10-1 to TRBJ1-6; 7 positions match TRBD1. The CDR3 has 14 amino acids. V dropped 3 bases and J dropped 9; count of bases not matched to a gene: 5. Per the germline V gene, CDR1 is WNHNN and CDR2 is SYGVQD (reference sequence). The CDR3 loop reads CASSERGRASPLHF. The CDR3 DNA reads as TGCGCCAGCAGTGAAAGGGGGCGAGCTTCACCCCTCCACTTT.

CDR3 DNA: TGCAGCGTGTTACAGGGATATGGCTACACCTTC. The encoded protein is CSVLQGYGYTF. The chain carries TRBV29-1 and TRBJ1-2, with D possibly being TRBD1 (6 bases). The germline V gene encodes CDR1 SQVTM and CDR2 ANQGSEA. The CDR3 length is 11 residues. V was shortened by 6 bases and J by 5 bases, with 10 bases between the two germline ends.

V gene TRBV30 combines with J gene TRBJ1-1; TRBD1 matches at 8 bases. The CDR3 has 13 amino acids. Germline lookup yields CDR1 GTSNPN and CDR2 SVGIG (reference sequence). The V and J ends lost 4 bases and 4 bases, in that order; junction bases with no gene match: 5. CDR3 sequence (DNA): TGTGCCTGGAACCCGGACAGGGCCACTGAAGCTTTCTTT. Translating gives CAWNPDRATEAFF.

The chain is built from TRBV4-1 and TRBJ2-7; D is undetermined. The CDR3 runs 15 residues. Trimming removed 1 base from V and 2 bases from J, with 12 bases in between. In germline, CDR1 is MGHRA, CDR2 YSYEKL. The CDR3 sequence is CASSQGYVKTYEQYF. The CDR3 bases are TGCGCCAGCAGCCAAGGCTACGTAAAAACCTACGAGCAGTACTTC.

This sequence joins TRBV7-9 and TRBJ1-1, with D hard to call. In germline, CDR1 is SEHNR, CDR2 FQNEAQ (reference sequence). The V gene lost 0 bases and the J gene lost 8 bases, with 7 bases spanning the gap. The CDR3 is 12 amino acids. The CDR3 bases are TGTGCCAGCAGCTTAGCGACGGGAGAAGCTTTCTTT. This sequence encodes CASSLATGEAFF.

Regarding this clone: Other DNA sequences within the sample encode an identical CDR3. The rearrangement uses TRBV5-4 and TRBJ2-1; no firm D call. Germline V gene lookup returns CDR1 SGHNT and CDR2 YYREEE (reference sequence). The CDR3 loop spans 15 amino acids. V dropped 4 bases and J dropped 0 bases, with 11 bases sitting between them. CDR3 bases: TGTGCCAGCAGCCCCGACTCTAGCTCCTACAATGAGCAGTTCTTC. It specifies CASSPDSSSYNEQFF.

The J gene is TRBJ2-5, the V gene TRBV28; TRBD2 matches 10 bases. The J segment lost 5 bases and the V segment lost 5 bases, leaving 8 bases of the junction unmatched. The CDR3 covers 15 residues. Germline CDR1 MDHEN, CDR2 SYDVKM. CDR3 loop: CASSPSGGGGETQYF. Written as DNA, the CDR3 is TGTGCCAGCAGTCCTAGCGGGGGTGGTGGGGAGACCCAGTACTTC.

The CDR3 DNA reads TGTGCCAGCAGCTTAGCGGTAGGGAGGAATCAGCCCCAGCATTTT. This translates into CASSLAVGRNQPQHF. The V gene is TRBV7-9, the J gene TRBJ1-5; D not resolved. V lost 0 bases and J lost 4, with 10 bases in between. The CDR3 runs 15 residues. CDR1 and CDR2 from the germline V gene are SEHNR and FQNEAQ (reference sequence). Full variable domain (outside the CDR3, taken from reference TRBV7-9 and TRBJ1-5): DTGVSQNPRHKITKRGQNVTFRCDPISEHNRLYWYRQTLGQGPEFLTYFQNEAQLEKSRLLSDRFSAERPKGSFSTLEIQRTEQGDSAMYLCASSLAVGRNQPQHFGDGTRLSIL.

The chain is built from TRBV7-9 and TRBJ2-1, with 13 bases that match TRBD2. This CDR3 comprises 15 residues. The trim removed 4 bases at V and 8 bases at J, leaving 5 bases unmatched. Germline V lookup: CDR1 SEHNR, CDR2 FQNEAQ (reference sequence). The CDR3, as DNA: TGTGCCAGCAGCTCCGGACTAGCGGGAGTTGATGAGCAGTTCTTC. Translation: CASSSGLAGVDEQFF.

This clone has just one count. The gene calls are TRBV30 and TRBJ1-4; no firm D call. The CDR3 sequence is 13 residues long. V gave up 3 bases and J gave up 8 bases, with 13 bases separating them. Per germline, CDR1 GTSNPN and CDR2 SVGIG (reference sequence). The CDR3, as DNA: TGTGCCTGGAGCGGCGGGTTTGGCGAAAAACTGTTTTTT. Amino acid sequence: CAWSGGFGEKLFF.

The V gene is TRBV9, the J gene TRBJ2-2, with 14 bases identical to TRBD2. CDR3 length: 18 residues. Losses at the gene ends were 2 bases for V and 4 bases for J; bases not matched to a gene: 7. Germline V lookup: CDR1 SGDLS, CDR2 YYNGEE. The CDR3: CASSVATSGGASTGELFF. The CDR3 bases are TGTGCCAGCAGCGTGGCGACTAGCGGGGGGGCGAGCACCGGGGAGCTGTTTTTT.

The J gene is TRBJ1-6, the V gene TRBV13; D possibly corresponds to TRBD1 (6 bases). V lost 5 bases and J 10 bases, leaving 24 bases between the germline ends. Germline CDR1 PRHDT, CDR2 FYEKMQ (reference sequence). The CDR3 is made up of 17 amino acids. The DNA for the CDR3 is TGTGCCAGCAGCCGGGGCGGGGGAAGGGGGATAGAATCACCCCTCCACTTT. Encoded protein: CASSRGGGRGIESPLHF.

V gene TRBV9 combines with J gene TRBJ2-3, with 12 bases identical to TRBD2. The CDR3 has 17 residues. From germline, CDR1 is SGDLS and CDR2 YYNGEE. Unmatched junction bases numbered 10, after V lost 4 bases and J lost 4 bases. The CDR3 DNA reads as TGTGCCAGCAGCCTTAGACGGACTAGCGGGAAGGCAGATACGCAGTATTTT. It encodes CASSLRRTSGKADTQYF. The complete variable domain, with remaining parts taken from reference TRBV9 and TRBJ2-3, reads DSGVTQTPKHLITATGQRVTLRCSPRSGDLSVYWYQQSLDQGLQFLIQYYNGEERAKGNILERFSAQQFPDLHSELNLSSLELGDSALYFCASSLRRTSGKADTQYFGPGTRLTVL.

V is TRBV6-5 and J is TRBJ1-2; 7 nucleotides match TRBD1. Trimming removed 6 bases from V and 0 bases from J; junction bases left unmatched: 4. The CDR3 is made up of 14 amino acids. CDR1 is MNHEY and CDR2 is SVGAGI in the germline V gene. The CDR3 DNA reads as TGTGCCAGCAGCACGGGACAGTCTAACTATGGCTACACCTTC. As protein: CASSTGQSNYGYTF.

This clone was observed a handful of times. The chain couples TRBV3-1 (or the pseudogene TRBV3-2) to TRBJ1-1, with no clear D. The V end lost 1 base, the J end lost 5 bases, and 11 bases lay between the germline ends. CDR1 LGHDT and CDR2 YNNKEL come from the germline V gene (reference sequence). CDR3 length: 14 residues. For the CDR3, the DNA is TGTGCCAGCAGCCAAGGACTCAGAATGACTGAAGCTTTCTTT. It encodes CASSQGLRMTEAFF.

Concerning this clone itself: This same CDR3 is encoded by further DNA sequences in the sample. This chain links TRBV18 with TRBJ1-1; maybe TRBD1 (5 bases). Per germline, CDR1 KGHSH and CDR2 LQKENI. Between the trimmed V and J ends, which lost 2 bases and 4 bases, there was a span of 11 bases. The CDR3 length is 14 residues. In nucleotides, the CDR3 is TGTGCCAGCTCACCAAGAGGGGAGGGCACTGAAGCTTTCTTT. Residues: CASSPRGEGTEAFF.

The genes are TRBV7-2 and TRBJ2-3; a possible D gene is TRBD2 (5 bases). The CDR3 runs 15 residues. The V and J ends lost 5 bases and 0 bases respectively, with 12 bases between them. The germline V gene encodes CDR1 SGHTA and CDR2 FQGNSA. CDR3 bases: TGTGCCAGCAGCGTCGGACTGGGGAGCACAGATACGCAGTATTTT. It specifies CASSVGLGSTDTQYF.

In the case of this clone: This sample also contains other DNA sequences that code for the same CDR3. CDR3 nucleotides: TGTGCCAGCAGACCACAGGGCTCTGGAAACACCATATATTTT. As protein: CASRPQGSGNTIYF. This sequence joins TRBV28 and TRBJ1-3; TRBD1 might be the D (6 bases). Looked up from germline, CDR1 is MDHEN and CDR2 is SYDVKM. The V end was cut by 6 bases, the J end by 0 bases, with 9 bases between. This CDR3 is built from 14 residues.

The CDR3 protein is CASSQLGYGYTF. The CDR3 DNA reads TGTGCCAGCAGCCAACTAGGCTACGGCTACACCTTC. The gene calls are TRBV5-8 and TRBJ1-2, with D unresolved. The CDR3 runs to 12 residues. Germline V lookup: CDR1 SGHTS, CDR2 YDEGEE. Trimming left V 4 bases short and J 8 bases short, with 12 bases between. Drawing the rest from reference TRBV5-8 and TRBJ1-2, the complete variable domain is EAGVTQSPTHLIKTRGQQATLRCSPISGHTSVYWYQQALGLGLQFLLWYDEGEERNRGNFPPRFSGRQFPNYSSELNVNALELEDSALYLCASSQLGYGYTFGSGTRLTVV.

This chain connects TRBV7-9 to TRBJ2-3; a possible D gene is TRBD2 (5 bases). From germline, CDR1 is SEHNR and CDR2 FQNEAQ (reference sequence). Trimming cost V 4 bases and J 4 bases, with 9 bases left between them. There are 13 residues in the CDR3. This chain's CDR3 is CASSSWGADTQYF. CDR3 DNA: TGTGCCAGCAGCTCGTGGGGAGCAGATACGCAGTATTTT.